This TCR beta chain was profiled in a study of blood T cell repertoires in COVID-19 (TCRdb year 2020). Study-level background: Collaborator samples came from the United States, Italy and Spain and covered acute and convalescent phases of COVID-19. Where available, HLA class I and class II types were taken from metadata supplied by the sample provider and were not determined by assay-based typing. The repertoires were released in a freely available public database intended as a resource for research on the immune response to SARS-CoV-2. The prospective study material was composed of cDNA or gDNA derived from T cells, B-cell-depleted T cells, or PBMCs. Deeply sampled blood TCRbeta repertoires from subjects exposed to, actively infected with, or recovered from COVID-19 were included in the dataset. Nearly every sample came with metadata listing a de-identified subject ID, COVID-19 status, age in years and sex. The samples were drawn from the first 160 participants of the ongoing ImmuneRACE study and from 1,200 or so subjects provided by 6 global collaborators. What the study reported, not specific to this receptor: How much clinical and demographic metadata was included differed by source and by participant, and the metadata was provided uncurated.

The collaborating institutions used their own protocols to collect whole blood in K2EDTA tubes. For TCRbeta analysis, collaborators shipped samples as frozen whole blood, isolated PBMCs, or DNA extracted from either of those sample types. The immunoSEQ Assay, a bias-controlled multiplex PCR, was used to amplify TCRbeta CDR3 regions from genomic DNA. Per the authors' processing: Nucleated cell counts per sample were estimated from amplification of reference gene primers within the assay. To quantify the absolute abundance of each unique TCRbeta CDR3 rearrangement, sequence reads were collapsed and filtered. For each sample, productive Simpson clonality was calculated as the square root of Simpson's diversity index across productive rearrangements. Imported from immuneACCESS, the table was reduced by TCRdb to in-frame sequences with V and J called. These copies leave out some clones; in studies compared against another copy, an unresolved V gene accounts for under half, and the cause of the remainder is not known. That table supplies the V and J calls and clone size; D and trimming were determined from the DNA. The sample table records 180,000 or so clones; over 75% of these occur just once. The top ten constitute around 10% of the sample.

Points on this clone: There is no known antigen for this receptor. No much larger clone exists at a distance of one base, and base qualities are not known.

This TCR was sampled from an elderly woman with acute or convalescent COVID-19. Sample: peripheral blood.

The CDR3 protein: CASSLTTGNSYEQYF. The nucleotides are TGTGCCAGCAGCCTCACGACAGGGAACTCCTACGAGCAGTACTTC. The chain is made from TRBV7-8 and TRBJ2-7, with 7 bases in between that match TRBD1. Germline trimming: 5 bases from V, 0 bases from J; junction bases outside gene matches: 7. The CDR3 sequence holds 15 residues, the cysteine and phenylalanine included. Only CDR3 DNA is held: 45 bases, read in frame from base 1. According to the germline V gene, CDR1 reads SGHVS and CDR2 reads FQNEAQ.